This T cell receptor beta chain appears in the sequencing data of a study of T cells in severe cutaneous drug reactions. Study summary: Culprit drug assignment used the Naranjo algorithm and the ALDEN algorithm.

Carbamazepine had induced Stevens-Johnson syndrome or toxic epidermal necrolysis in the sequenced donors. Libraries were made by iRepertoire multiplex PCR with TCR subtype-specific primers for bulk and single-cell sequencing. TCRdb re-called the multiplex PCR reads and catalogs CDR3 proteins one per entry, DNA excluded. This sample's clone table lists thousands of distinct CDR3 sequences. Germline V CDR1 and CDR2: MDHEN, SYDVKM. CDR3 length: 14 amino acids. What was sequenced was cells from a skin blister. The chain has TRBV28 and TRBJ2-1; TCRdb returns TRBD1, unconfirmable since there is no DNA. The clonotype comes from a human donor with a severe cutaneous adverse drug reaction. This CDR3 reads CASSAAGTPDEQFF. The complete variable domain, with remaining parts taken from reference TRBV28 and TRBJ2-1, reads DVKVTQSSRYLVKRTGEKVFLECVQDMDHENMFWYRQDPGLGLRLIYFSYDVKMKEKGDIPEGYSVSREKKERFSLILESASTNQTSMYLCASSAAGTPDEQFFGPGTRLTVL.